The 2 T cell receptor beta chains presented below share a single source sample, sequenced in a study of cytomegalovirus exposure and HLA in healthy donors. Both 60 Vbeta primers and 13 Jbeta primers went into the PCR. The table came from immunoSEQ multiplex PCR; TCRdb's copy has only in-frame clones and leaves some out. The sample has tens of thousands of clones. The sequenced material came from PBMCs. These receptor sequences come from a female donor in good health and CMV-seronegative.

The chain employs TRBV6-6 and TRBJ2-7; TRBD1 is a possible D gene (6 bases). Trimming cost V 5 bases and J 0 bases, with 17 bases left between them. Per germline, CDR1 MNHNY and CDR2 SVGAGI (reference sequence). This CDR3 is 16 amino acids long. CDR3 residues: CASSPGTRTISYEQYF. CDR3 DNA sequence: TGTGCCAGCAGTCCCGGGACAAGAACCATCTCCTACGAGCAGTACTTC.

This chain joins TRBV9 and TRBJ1-5; D might be TRBD1 (6 bases). The ends were cut back, 4 bases at V and 7 bases at J, with 18 bases in the middle. This CDR3 has 15 residues. Germline lookup yields CDR1 SGDLS and CDR2 YYNGEE. This chain's CDR3 is CASSSGGGDGQPQHF. As DNA, the CDR3 is TGTGCCAGCAGCTCCGGGGGGGGCGATGGCCAGCCCCAGCATTTT.